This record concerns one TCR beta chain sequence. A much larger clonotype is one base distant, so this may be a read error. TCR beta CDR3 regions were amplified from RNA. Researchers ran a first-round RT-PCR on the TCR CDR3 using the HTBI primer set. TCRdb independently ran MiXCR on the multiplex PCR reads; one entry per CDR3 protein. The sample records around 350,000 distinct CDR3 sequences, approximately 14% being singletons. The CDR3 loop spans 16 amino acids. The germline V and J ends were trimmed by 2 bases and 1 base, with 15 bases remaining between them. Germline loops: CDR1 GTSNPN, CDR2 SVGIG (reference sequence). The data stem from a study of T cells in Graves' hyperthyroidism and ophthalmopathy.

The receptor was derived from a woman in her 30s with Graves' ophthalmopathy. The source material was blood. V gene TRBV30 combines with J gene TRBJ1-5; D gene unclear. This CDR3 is CAWSKDLPGSNQPQHF. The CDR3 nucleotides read TGTGCCTGGAGTAAGGACCTCCCAGGAAGCAATCAGCCCCAGCATTTT.